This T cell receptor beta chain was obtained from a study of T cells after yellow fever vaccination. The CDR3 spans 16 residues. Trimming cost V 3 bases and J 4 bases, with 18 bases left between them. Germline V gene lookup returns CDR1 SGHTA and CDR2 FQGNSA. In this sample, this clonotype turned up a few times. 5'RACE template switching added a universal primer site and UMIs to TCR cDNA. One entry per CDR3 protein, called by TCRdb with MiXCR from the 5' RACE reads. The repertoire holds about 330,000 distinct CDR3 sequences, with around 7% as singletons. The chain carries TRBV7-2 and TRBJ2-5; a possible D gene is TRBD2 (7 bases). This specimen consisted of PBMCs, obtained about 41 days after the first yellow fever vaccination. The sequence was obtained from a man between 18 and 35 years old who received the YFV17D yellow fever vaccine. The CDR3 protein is CASSFRPAGALETQYF. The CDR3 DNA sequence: TGTGCCAGCAGCTTCCGCCCGGCGGGGGCACTAGAGACCCAGTACTTC. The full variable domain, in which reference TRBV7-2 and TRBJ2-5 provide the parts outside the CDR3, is GAGVSQSPSNKVTEKGKDVELRCDPISGHTALYWYRQSLGQGLEFLIYFQGNSAPDKSGLPSDRFSAERTGGSVSTLTIQRTQQEDSAVYLCASSFRPAGALETQYFGPGTRLLVL.